This TCR beta chain emerged from a study of CD8 T cells in Susac syndrome. Across the study: Patients with Susac syndrome had blood drawn and were at that point therapy-naive, on corticosteroids, or on intravenous immunoglobulin alone. Findings of the study overall: The CD4+ T cell repertoires that were profiled in Susac syndrome showed no clonal expansion.

Reverse transcription used about 0.45 to 1 ug RNA and random hexamers. Amplification of TCR beta CDR3 used immunoSEQ multiplex PCR across 54 Vbeta and 13 Jbeta. TCRdb reprocessed the immunoSEQ multiplex PCR reads via MiXCR and lists one record per CDR3 protein. The profile shows over 150,000 distinct CDR3 sequences, more than 95% of them singletons. Points on this clonotype: Antigen specificity is unknown.

CDR3 size: 13 residues. Looked up from germline, CDR1 is SQVTM and CDR2 is ANQGSEA. V lost 7 bases and J lost 3; bases outside the gene matches: 6. The chain couples TRBV29-1 to TRBJ1-1; TRBD1 aligns across 9 bases. The sequencing input was CD4+ T cells from PBMCs. The receptor was isolated from a human donor with Susac syndrome. The CDR3 sequence is CSAGGTGYTEAFF. CDR3 nucleotides: TGCAGCGCCGGGGGGACAGGGTACACTGAAGCTTTCTTT. The variable domain in full, completed from reference TRBV29-1 and TRBJ1-1, reads SAVISQKPSRDICQRGTSLTIQCQVDSQVTMMFWYRQQPGQSLTLIATANQGSEATYESGFVIDKFPISRPNLTFSTLTVSNMSPEDSSIYLCSAGGTGYTEAFFGQGTRLTVV.